A single sample is the source of the 29 T cell receptor beta chains below, sequenced in a study of control samples from healthy donors and cancer patients. Clones were sequenced by immunoSEQ multiplex PCR, and TCRdb holds only the in-frame ones, with some missing. Here the sample spans approximately 92,000 clones, just over 90% being singletons. The sample taken for sequencing was blood. The receptors here all came from a woman aged 25 to 45 in good health.

The V call is TRBV11-3, the J call TRBJ2-1; 8 bases are a match to TRBD2. The CDR3 is made up of 15 amino acids. The germline gives CDR1 SGHNT, CDR2 YENEEA. J lost 5 bases, V lost 4 bases, and 7 bases had no gene match. In DNA form, the CDR3 reads TGTGCCAGCAGCTGGAGCGGGAGAAATAACAATGAGCAGTTCTTC. It translates to CASSWSGRNNNEQFF.

The chain couples TRBV7-2 to TRBJ2-7; no clear D. Per germline, CDR1 SGHTA and CDR2 FQGNSA. The CDR3 is 16 residues long. V lost 4 bases and J 4 bases, leaving 20 bases between the germline ends. The CDR3 spells CASSYQIGGNGYEQYF. The DNA for the CDR3 is TGTGCCAGCAGCTACCAAATCGGTGGGAATGGGTACGAGCAGTACTTC.

This chain joins TRBV2 and TRBJ1-6; 8 positions agree with TRBD1. Looked up from germline, CDR1 is SNHLY and CDR2 is FYNNEI. The CDR3 totals 13 residues. Trimming removed 6 bases from V and 10 bases from J; junction bases left unmatched: 5. The chain's CDR3 is CASSQGARSPLHF. The CDR3 bases are TGTGCCAGCAGCCAGGGGGCACGATCACCCCTCCACTTT.

This clone was recorded once. This chain joins TRBV11-2 and TRBJ2-1; the match to TRBD2 covers 11 bases. The CDR3 sequence is 19 residues long. V shed 1 base, J shed 4 bases, and the junction held 12 bases outside the gene matches. Germline V gene lookup returns CDR1 SGHAT and CDR2 FQNNGV. The CDR3 coding sequence is TGTGCCAGCAGCTTAGCCGCGCTAGCGGGAGGTCGAGCATACAATGAGCAGTTCTTC. Its protein product is CASSLAALAGGRAYNEQFF.

V gene TRBV28 combines with J gene TRBJ2-1, with TRBD1 as a possible D gene (6 bases). The germline V and J ends were trimmed by 4 bases and 3 bases, with 10 bases remaining between them. The CDR3 covers 14 residues. The germline CDR1 and CDR2 sequences are MDHEN and SYDVKM. The CDR3 nucleotides read TGTGCCAGCAGTTCGGGACAACGCTACAATGAGCAGTTCTTC. This gives the protein CASSSGQRYNEQFF.

The chain joins TRBV29-1 to TRBJ1-1; no reliable D call. CDR3 length: 12 amino acids. Trimming shortened V by 4 bases and J by 4 bases, and 10 bases separated the two germline ends. Looked up from germline, CDR1 is SQVTM and CDR2 is ANQGSEA. The DNA of the CDR3 is TGCAGCGTTGGAAGCGCGAGCACTGAAGCTTTCTTT. This translates into CSVGSASTEAFF.

CDR3 loop: CASSSSRSDTEAFF. The CDR3 region has the DNA TGCGCCAGCAGCTCCTCTCGTTCCGACACTGAAGCTTTCTTT. V gene TRBV5-1 combines with J gene TRBJ1-1; D is ambiguous. Germline CDR1 SGHRS, CDR2 YFSETQ. Trimming left V 3 bases short and J 3 bases short, with 12 bases between. The CDR3 totals 14 residues.

The chain has TRBV18 and TRBJ1-2, with 9 bases aligning to TRBD1. In germline, CDR1 is KGHSH, CDR2 LQKENI. The V gene end was trimmed by 3 bases and the J gene end by 2 bases; junction bases not matched to a gene: 1. The CDR3 extends over 14 amino acids. The CDR3 loop is CASSPGTGNYGYTF. The CDR3, as DNA: TGTGCCAGCTCACCCGGGACAGGGAACTATGGCTACACCTTC.

The rearrangement links TRBV2 to TRBJ2-7; either TRBD1 or TRBD2 may fit D (5 bases each). V was shortened by 6 bases and J by 3 bases, with 12 bases between the two germline ends. The germline gives CDR1 SNHLY, CDR2 FYNNEI. This CDR3 spans 13 amino acids. The CDR3 nucleotides are TGTGCCAGCAGCGGGACCCTAGACTACGAGCAGTACTTC. It codes for CASSGTLDYEQYF.

The rearrangement uses TRBV18 and TRBJ1-2; possibly TRBD1 for D (6 bases). Trimming took off 0 bases at V and 4 bases at J, with 12 bases between the two ends. CDR3 length equals 15 residues. Germline V CDR1 and CDR2: KGHSH, LQKENI. The CDR3 DNA follows: TGTGCCAGCTCACCACCCGGGACACCGTTCTATGGCTACACCTTC. Translating it yields CASSPPGTPFYGYTF.

This clone was detected only a few times. The V gene is TRBV5-6, the J gene TRBJ2-6; unclear D gene. Germline V lookup: CDR1 SGHDT, CDR2 YYEEEE. This CDR3 region has 18 residues. Deletions cut 0 bases from V and 2 bases from J, with 15 bases between. The DNA of the CDR3 is TGTGCCAGCAGCTTGGAGGGTACGGTTTACGCTGGGGCCAACGTCCTGACTTTC. Translation: CASSLEGTVYAGANVLTF.

This sequence joins TRBV5-6 and TRBJ1-2; no firm D call. The CDR3 runs 12 residues. The ends were cut back, 4 bases at V and 9 bases at J, with 13 bases in the middle. Germline V CDR1 and CDR2: SGHDT, YYEEEE. CDR3 protein: CASSPRERSYTF. Here the CDR3 DNA reads TGTGCCAGCAGCCCAAGAGAGAGGAGCTACACCTTC.

The CDR3, as DNA: TGCAGCGCGAAGGTCGAGCTGGGGCACACTGAAGCTTTCTTT. This sequence encodes CSAKVELGHTEAFF. The chain couples TRBV29-1 to TRBJ1-1; D possibly corresponds to TRBD1 (5 bases). Looked up from germline, CDR1 is SQVTM and CDR2 is ANQGSEA. This CDR3 is 14 amino acids long. V lost 7 bases to trimming and J lost 3 bases, with 18 bases between them.

The chain joins TRBV19 to TRBJ1-1, with 7 bases aligning to TRBD1. This CDR3 is built from 14 residues. V was pared by 3 bases and J by 11 bases, with 12 bases of the junction left unmatched. CDR1 is LNHDA, CDR2 SQIVND, per germline (reference sequence). Written as DNA, the CDR3 is TGTGCCAGTAGTATTGGAGACAGGGATGTATTGGCTTTCTTT. Translated: CASSIGDRDVLAFF.

The chain joins TRBV19 to TRBJ1-3; D might be TRBD1 (6 bases). CDR1 is LNHDA and CDR2 is SQIVND in the germline V gene (reference sequence). The CDR3 is made up of 16 amino acids. Trimming removed 0 bases from V and 1 base from J, with 10 bases in between. The CDR3 DNA reads as TGTGCCAGTAGTATAGACATCACAGGGTCTGGAAACACCATATATTTT. It codes for CASSIDITGSGNTIYF.

The rearrangement links TRBV9 to TRBJ2-3, with D tentatively TRBD2 (6 bases). CDR3 size: 14 residues. V gave up 3 bases and J gave up 2 bases, with 10 bases separating them. Germline assignment: CDR1 SGDLS and CDR2 YYNGEE. CDR3 protein: CASSEGLYTDTQYF. Here the CDR3 DNA reads TGTGCCAGCAGCGAGGGACTGTACACAGATACGCAGTATTTT.

The chain links TRBV7-6 to TRBJ2-7, with D perhaps TRBD1 or TRBD2 (5 bases each). V lost 2 bases and J lost 5, with 16 bases in between. The germline V gene has CDR1 SGHVS and CDR2 FNYEAQ. This CDR3 has 15 residues. The CDR3 here is CASSLSSGTGDEQYF. The CDR3 DNA is TGTGCCAGCAGCTTATCGTCGGGGACGGGCGACGAGCAGTACTTC.

The V and J genes are TRBV18 and TRBJ2-3; D is perhaps TRBD2 (5 bases). V was clipped by 3 bases and J by 2 bases, with 15 bases between them. The CDR3 is 16 residues long. The germline CDR1 and CDR2 sequences are KGHSH and LQKENI. The CDR3 protein is CASSPTAGGLTDTQYF. CDR3 sequence (DNA): TGTGCCAGCTCACCGACCGCGGGCGGCCTCACAGATACGCAGTATTTT.

V is TRBV30 and J is TRBJ2-2; 8 bases are a match to TRBD1. The CDR3 is 20 amino acids. Trimming removed 0 bases from V and 3 bases from J; junction bases left unmatched: 18. The germline V gene has CDR1 GTSNPN and CDR2 SVGIG (reference sequence). CDR3 residues: CAWSVSLFSPDREDTGELFF. Written as DNA, the CDR3 is TGTGCCTGGAGTGTATCTCTTTTTTCGCCGGACAGGGAGGACACCGGGGAGCTGTTTTTT. The variable domain in full, with the rest retrieved from reference TRBV30 and TRBJ2-2, is SQTIHQWPATLVQPVGSPLSLECTVEGTSNPNLYWYRQAAGRGLQLLFYSVGIGQISSEVPQNLSASRPQDRQFILSSKKLLLSDSGFYLCAWSVSLFSPDREDTGELFFGEGSRLTVL.

The J gene is TRBJ2-1, the V gene TRBV7-3; 9 bases are shared with TRBD2. The V and J ends lost 2 bases and 6 bases, in that order; junction bases with no gene match: 5. The CDR3 extends over 15 amino acids. Germline V gene lookup returns CDR1 SGHTA and CDR2 FQGTGA. As DNA, the CDR3 is TGTGCCAGCAGCTTATTAGCGGGGGTCCTCAATGAGCAGTTCTTC. Its protein is CASSLLAGVLNEQFF.

The chain employs TRBV11-3 and TRBJ2-5; D unresolved. This CDR3 spans 12 amino acids. Trimming removed 5 bases at V and 5 bases at J, with 9 bases between. The germline gives CDR1 SGHNT, CDR2 YENEEA. In DNA, the CDR3 is TGTGCCAGCAGCAAAGAGGACGAGACCCAGTACTTC. Protein: CASSKEDETQYF.

Many counts were recorded for this clone. The chain couples TRBV7-2 to TRBJ1-4; D unclear. There are 13 residues in the CDR3. The V gene lost 5 bases and the J gene lost 7 bases, with 11 bases spanning the gap. Germline V CDR1 and CDR2: SGHTA, FQGNSA. The CDR3 loop is CASSRKGREKLFF. The CDR3 coding sequence is TGTGCCAGCAGCCGGAAGGGCCGTGAAAAACTGTTTTTT.

This clone was recorded once. This chain connects TRBV12-3 or TRBV12-4 to TRBJ2-1; the D call may be TRBD1 or TRBD2 (5 bases each). V lost 8 bases and J 6 bases, leaving 11 bases between the germline ends. The CDR3 is 12 residues long. Written as DNA, the CDR3 is TGTGCCAGCGCCGGGACGTTCAATGAGCAGTTCTTC. This encodes CASAGTFNEQFF.

The chain couples TRBV11-3 to TRBJ2-3; 15 bases agree with TRBD2. Trimming removed 6 bases from V and 2 bases from J; junction bases left unmatched: 6. The germline V gene has CDR1 SGHNT and CDR2 YENEEA. The CDR3 length is 17 residues. For the CDR3, the DNA is TGTGCCAGCAGTTCCGGGACTAGCGGGAGGTTCACAGATACGCAGTATTTT. Translated: CASSSGTSGRFTDTQYF.

V is TRBV6-1 and J is TRBJ1-2; TRBD1 matches at 7 bases. The CDR3 has 13 amino acids. Trimming cost V 1 base and J 8 bases; bases outside gene matches: 4. Germline loops: CDR1 MNHNS, CDR2 SASEGT. In DNA, the CDR3 is TGTGCCAGCAGTGAAGGGGACAGTGGCGGCTACACCTTC. Translated: CASSEGDSGGYTF.

This chain links TRBV7-8 with TRBJ2-7; D ambiguous. The CDR3 is 14 residues long. Germline V gene sequence: CDR1 SGHVS, CDR2 FQNEAQ. Deletions cut 3 bases from V and 1 base from J, with 10 bases between. This CDR3 is CASSLNKNSYEQYF. The CDR3 DNA follows: TGTGCCAGCAGCTTGAACAAGAATTCCTACGAGCAGTACTTC. The complete variable domain, with remaining parts taken from reference TRBV7-8 and TRBJ2-7, reads GAGVSQSPRYKVAKRGQDVALRCDPISGHVSLFWYQQALGQGPEFLTYFQNEAQLDKSGLPSDRFFAERPEGSVSTLKIQRTQQEDSAVYLCASSLNKNSYEQYFGPGTRLTVT.

A few counts support this clone. This same CDR3 is encoded by further DNA sequences in the sample. The chain employs TRBV3-1 (or the pseudogene TRBV3-2) and TRBJ2-2; D ambiguous. Trimming left V 1 base short and J 5 bases short, with 5 bases between. Germline CDR1 is LGHDT and CDR2 is YNNKEL (reference sequence). This CDR3 spans 13 amino acids. CDR3: CASSQGRTGELFF. The CDR3 nucleotides read TGTGCCAGCAGCCAAGGCAGGACCGGGGAGCTGTTTTTT.

The chain employs TRBV4-1 and TRBJ2-3; a weak D match, TRBD1 (7 bases). Germline V gives CDR1 MGHRA, CDR2 YSYEKL. V dropped 4 bases and J dropped 7 bases, with 18 bases sitting between them. This CDR3 comprises 15 residues. The CDR3 loop is CASSLSAGGGNTQYF. DNA for the CDR3: TGCGCCAGCAGCCTATCAGCAGGGGGAGGAAATACGCAGTATTTT.

The chain combines TRBV11-2 with TRBJ1-5, with D perhaps matching TRBD1 (5 bases). The CDR3 covers 15 residues. Trimming took 1 base from V and 1 from J, leaving 8 bases between them. Germline V gene sequence: CDR1 SGHAT, CDR2 FQNNGV. The CDR3 region has the DNA TGTGCCAGCAGCTTAGCTGGGGGGAGCAATCAGCCCCAGCATTTT. It codes for CASSLAGGSNQPQHF.